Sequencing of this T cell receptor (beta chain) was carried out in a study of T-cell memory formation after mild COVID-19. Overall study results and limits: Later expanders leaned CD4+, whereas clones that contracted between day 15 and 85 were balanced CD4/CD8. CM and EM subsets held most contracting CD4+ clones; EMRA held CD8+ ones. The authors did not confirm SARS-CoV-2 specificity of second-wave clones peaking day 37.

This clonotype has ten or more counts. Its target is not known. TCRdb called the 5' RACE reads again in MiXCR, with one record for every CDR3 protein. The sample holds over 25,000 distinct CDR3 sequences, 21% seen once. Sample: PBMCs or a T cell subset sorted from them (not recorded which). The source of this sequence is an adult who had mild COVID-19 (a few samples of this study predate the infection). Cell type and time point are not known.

CDR3 region: CASSQGGATNEKLFF. CDR3 bases: TGTGCCAGCAGCCAAGGGGGGGCAACTAATGAAAAACTGTTTTTT. The V and J genes are TRBV4-2 and TRBJ1-4; perhaps TRBD1 as D (5 bases). The CDR3 sequence is 15 residues long. Trimming removed 1 base from V and 0 bases from J, with 6 bases in between. Germline CDR1 LGHNA, CDR2 YNFKEQ.